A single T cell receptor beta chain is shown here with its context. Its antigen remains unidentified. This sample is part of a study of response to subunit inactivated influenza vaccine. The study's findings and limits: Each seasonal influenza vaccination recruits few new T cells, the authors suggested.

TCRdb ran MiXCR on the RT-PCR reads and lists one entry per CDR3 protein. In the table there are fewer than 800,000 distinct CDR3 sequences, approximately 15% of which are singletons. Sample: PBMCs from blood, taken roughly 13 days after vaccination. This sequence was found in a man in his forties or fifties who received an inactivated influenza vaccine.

CDR3 coding DNA: TGCGCCAGCAGCCAAGAGGGAGGACTGACCTACAATGAGCAGTTCTTC. Its protein is CASSQEGGLTYNEQFF. The chain recombines TRBV4-1 with TRBJ2-1, with D possibly matching TRBD2 (6 bases). Trimming removed 0 bases at V and 2 bases at J, with 11 bases between. The length of the CDR3 is 16 residues. The germline V gene encodes CDR1 MGHRA and CDR2 YSYEKL.